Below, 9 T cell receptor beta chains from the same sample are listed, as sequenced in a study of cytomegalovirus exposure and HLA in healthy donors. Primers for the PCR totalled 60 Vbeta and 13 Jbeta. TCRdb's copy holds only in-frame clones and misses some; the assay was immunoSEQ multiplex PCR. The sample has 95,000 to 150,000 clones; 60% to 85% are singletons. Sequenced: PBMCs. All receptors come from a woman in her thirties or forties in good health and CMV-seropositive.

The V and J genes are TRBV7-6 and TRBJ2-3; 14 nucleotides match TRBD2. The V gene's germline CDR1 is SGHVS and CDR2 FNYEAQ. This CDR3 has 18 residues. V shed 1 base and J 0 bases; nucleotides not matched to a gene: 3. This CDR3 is CASSLGLAGGGSTDTQYF. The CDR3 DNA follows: TGTGCCAGCAGCTTAGGACTAGCGGGGGGGGGAAGCACAGATACGCAGTATTTT.

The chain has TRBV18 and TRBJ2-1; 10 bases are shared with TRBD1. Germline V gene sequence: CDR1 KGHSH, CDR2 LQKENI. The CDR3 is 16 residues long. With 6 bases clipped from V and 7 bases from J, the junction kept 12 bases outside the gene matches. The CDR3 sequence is CASSLGTGALSNEQFF. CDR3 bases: TGTGCCAGCTCGCTTGGGACAGGGGCCCTATCAAATGAGCAGTTCTTC.

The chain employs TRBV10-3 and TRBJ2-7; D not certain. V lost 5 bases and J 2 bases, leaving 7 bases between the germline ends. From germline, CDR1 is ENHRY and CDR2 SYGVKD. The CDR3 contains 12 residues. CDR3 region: CAISPSTYEQYF. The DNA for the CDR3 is TGTGCCATCAGTCCGTCTACCTACGAGCAGTACTTC.

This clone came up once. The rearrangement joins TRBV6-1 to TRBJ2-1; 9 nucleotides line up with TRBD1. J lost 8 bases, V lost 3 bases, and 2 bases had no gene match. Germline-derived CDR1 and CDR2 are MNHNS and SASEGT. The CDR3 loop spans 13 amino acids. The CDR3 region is CASSDGTGYEQFF. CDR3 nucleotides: TGTGCCAGCAGTGATGGGACAGGGTATGAGCAGTTCTTC.

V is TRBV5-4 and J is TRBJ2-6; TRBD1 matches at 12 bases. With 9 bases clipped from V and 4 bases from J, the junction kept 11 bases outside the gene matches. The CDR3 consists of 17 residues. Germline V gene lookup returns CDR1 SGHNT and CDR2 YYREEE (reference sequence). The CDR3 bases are TGTGCCATCGGCCCGGGACAGGGGGCGTACGGGGCCAACGTCCTGACTTTC. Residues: CAIGPGQGAYGANVLTF.

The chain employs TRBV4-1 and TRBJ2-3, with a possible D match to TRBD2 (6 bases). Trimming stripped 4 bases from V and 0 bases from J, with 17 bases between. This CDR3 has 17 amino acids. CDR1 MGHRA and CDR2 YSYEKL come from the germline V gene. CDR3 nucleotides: TGCGCCAGCAGCCCCAGCGGGCGCCTGCTTAGCACAGATACGCAGTATTTT. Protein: CASSPSGRLLSTDTQYF.

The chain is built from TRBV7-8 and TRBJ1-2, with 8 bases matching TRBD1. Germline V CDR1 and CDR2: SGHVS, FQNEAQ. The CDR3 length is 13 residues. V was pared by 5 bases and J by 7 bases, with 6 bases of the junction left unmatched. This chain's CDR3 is CASSHRTGFGYTF. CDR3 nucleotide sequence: TGTGCCAGCAGCCACAGGACAGGGTTTGGCTACACCTTC.

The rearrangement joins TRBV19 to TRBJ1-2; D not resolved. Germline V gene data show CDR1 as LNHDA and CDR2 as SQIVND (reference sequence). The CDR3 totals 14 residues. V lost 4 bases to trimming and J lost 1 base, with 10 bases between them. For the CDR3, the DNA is TGTGCCAGTAGTAACCCGGGAGTTAACTATGGCTACACCTTC. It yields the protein CASSNPGVNYGYTF.

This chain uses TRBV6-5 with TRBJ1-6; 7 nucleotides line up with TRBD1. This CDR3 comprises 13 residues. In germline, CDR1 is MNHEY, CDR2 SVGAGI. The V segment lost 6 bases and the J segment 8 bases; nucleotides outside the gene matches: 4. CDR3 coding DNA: TGTGCCAGCAGACCCGACAGGGATTCACCCCTCCACTTT. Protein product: CASRPDRDSPLHF.